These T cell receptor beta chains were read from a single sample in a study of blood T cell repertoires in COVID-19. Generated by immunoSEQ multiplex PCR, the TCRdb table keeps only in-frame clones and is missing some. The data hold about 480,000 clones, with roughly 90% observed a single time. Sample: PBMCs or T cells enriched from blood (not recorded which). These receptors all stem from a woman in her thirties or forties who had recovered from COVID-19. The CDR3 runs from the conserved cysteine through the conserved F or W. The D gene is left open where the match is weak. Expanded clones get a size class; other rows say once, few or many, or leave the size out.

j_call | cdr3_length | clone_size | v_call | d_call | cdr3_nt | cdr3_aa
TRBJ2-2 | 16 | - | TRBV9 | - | TGTGCCAGCAGCACGCGGGACCGCGCGAACACCGGGGAGCTGTTTTTT | CASSTRDRANTGELFF
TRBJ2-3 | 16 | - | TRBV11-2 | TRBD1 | TGTGCCAGCAGCTTAGGCCCGGGACAGGGCACAGATACGCAGTATTTT | CASSLGPGQGTDTQYF
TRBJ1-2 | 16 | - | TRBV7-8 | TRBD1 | TGTGCCAGCAGCTTAGCTCGCCAGGACAGGGATAAGGGCTACACCTTC | CASSLARQDRDKGYTF
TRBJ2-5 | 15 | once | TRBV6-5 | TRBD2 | TGTGCCAGCAGTAAACCGGGACTAGCGGAAGAGACCCAGTACTTC | CASSKPGLAEETQYF
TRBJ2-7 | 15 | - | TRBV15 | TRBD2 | TGTGCCACCAGCAGAGAGACGGGAGGGCTCTACGAGCAGTACTTC | CATSRETGGLYEQYF
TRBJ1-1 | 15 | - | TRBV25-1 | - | TGTGCCAGCAGTGAATATAAAGGCGGGAACACTGAAGCTTTCTTT | CASSEYKGGNTEAFF
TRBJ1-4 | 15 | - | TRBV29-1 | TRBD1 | TGCAGCGTGGGCGGAGACAGGGGGCTTCAGGAAAAACTGTTTTTT | CSVGGDRGLQEKLFF
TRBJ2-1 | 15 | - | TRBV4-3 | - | TGCGCCAGCAGCCAAGAGCGGGACCCTTACAATGAGCAGTTCTTC | CASSQERDPYNEQFF
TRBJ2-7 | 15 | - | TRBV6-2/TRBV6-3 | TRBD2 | TGTGCCAGCAGTCGTCCTAGCGGGAGCTCCTACGAGCAGTACTTC | CASSRPSGSSYEQYF
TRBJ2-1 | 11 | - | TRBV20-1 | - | TGCAGTGCACCCCCTAAGCATGAGCAGTTCTTC | CSAPPKHEQFF
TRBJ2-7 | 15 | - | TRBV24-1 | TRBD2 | TGTGCCACCAGTGATACAGGGACTAGACCCTACGAGCAGTACTTC | CATSDTGTRPYEQYF
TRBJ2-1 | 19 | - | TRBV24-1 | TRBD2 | TGTGCCACCAGTGGGTTGACTAGCGGGATATCGACTCTGTGGAATGAGCAGTTCTTC | CATSGLTSGISTLWNEQFF
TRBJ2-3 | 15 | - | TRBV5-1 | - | TGCGCCAGCAGCTTGTATTCAGCGGAAACAGATACGCAGTATTTT | CASSLYSAETDTQYF
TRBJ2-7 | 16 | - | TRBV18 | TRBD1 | TGTGCCAGCTCACCACCCCGGGGACAGGGGGCCTACGAGCAGTACTTC | CASSPPRGQGAYEQYF
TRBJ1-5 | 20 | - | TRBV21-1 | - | TGTGCCAGCAGCAAAGCGCAATCTCCCTCACCTCCAGGGGGCAATCAGCCCCAGCATTTT | CASSKAQSPSPPGGNQPQHF
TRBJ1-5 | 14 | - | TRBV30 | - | TGTGCCTGGAGTGTAGGGTCGACTAGCCAGCCCCAGCATTTT | CAWSVGSTSQPQHF
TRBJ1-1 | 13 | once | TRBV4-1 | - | TGCGCCAGCAGCCAAGATTACACAGCCGAAGCTTTCTTT | CASSQDYTAEAFF
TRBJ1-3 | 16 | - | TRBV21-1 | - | TGTGCCAGCAGCAAAGAGGGGGAGTCGAGCGGAAACACCATATATTTT | CASSKEGESSGNTIYF
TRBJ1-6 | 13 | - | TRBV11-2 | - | TGTGCCAGCAGCTTAGTTGGAGATTCACCCCTCCACTTT | CASSLVGDSPLHF
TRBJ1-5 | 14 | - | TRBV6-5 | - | TGTGCCAGCAGAATTGGGCTGTTGGATCAGCCCCAGCATTTT | CASRIGLLDQPQHF
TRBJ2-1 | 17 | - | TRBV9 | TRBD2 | TGTGCCAGCAGCGTAGGCGGGACTAGCGGGAGAAGTAATGAGCAGTTCTTC | CASSVGGTSGRSNEQFF
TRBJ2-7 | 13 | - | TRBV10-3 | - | TGTGCCATCAGGGAGGGGAGCGTGAAAGAGCAGTACTTC | CAIREGSVKEQYF
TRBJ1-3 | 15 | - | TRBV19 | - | TGTGCCAGTAGTATGGGCCAGAACTCTGGAAACACCATATATTTT | CASSMGQNSGNTIYF
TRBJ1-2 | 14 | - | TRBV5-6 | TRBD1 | TGTGCCAGCAGACCTACAGGGGGCAGCTATGGCTACACCTTC | CASRPTGGSYGYTF
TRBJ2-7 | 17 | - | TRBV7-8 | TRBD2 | TGTGCCAGCAGCTTAGCTAGAGCGGGAGGGCTGTCGTACGAGCAGTACTTC | CASSLARAGGLSYEQYF
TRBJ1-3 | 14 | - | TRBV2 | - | TGTGCCAGCACCTCGGACACCTCTGGAAACACCATATATTTT | CASTSDTSGNTIYF
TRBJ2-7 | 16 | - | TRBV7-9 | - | TGTGCCAGCAGCTCAAGAACAGGGAATAGCTCCTACGAGCAGTACTTC | CASSSRTGNSSYEQYF
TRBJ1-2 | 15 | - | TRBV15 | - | TGTGCCACCAGCAGAGAGGCAGGTAGTTATGGTGGCTACACCTTC | CATSREAGSYGGYTF
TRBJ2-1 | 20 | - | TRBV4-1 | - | TGCGCCAGCAGCCAAGACCGGGGGAGGTATGGGGAAGAGTCCTACAATGAGCAGTTCTTC | CASSQDRGRYGEESYNEQFF
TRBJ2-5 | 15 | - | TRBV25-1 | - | TGTGCCAGCACCCCACCGTGGGGGGGCGCGGAGACCCAGTACTTC | CASTPPWGGAETQYF
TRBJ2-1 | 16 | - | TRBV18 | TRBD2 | TGTGCCAGCTCTATTGAGCGGGGGAGCTCCTACAATGAGCAGTTCTTC | CASSIERGSSYNEQFF
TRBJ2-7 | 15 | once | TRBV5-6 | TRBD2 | TGTGCCAGCAGTTCCAACGGGAGGGACGGCTACGAGCAGTACTTC | CASSSNGRDGYEQYF
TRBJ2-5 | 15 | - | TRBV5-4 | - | TGTGCCAGCAGCAACGCCGGGACTCCTAAAGAGACCCAGTACTTC | CASSNAGTPKETQYF
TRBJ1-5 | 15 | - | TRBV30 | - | TGTGCCTGGAGCCCCCCCGGTCATAGCAATCAGCCCCAGCATTTT | CAWSPPGHSNQPQHF
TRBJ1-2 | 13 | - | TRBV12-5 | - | TGTGCTAGTGGTTCGGGGGGGGACTATGGCTACACCTTC | CASGSGGDYGYTF
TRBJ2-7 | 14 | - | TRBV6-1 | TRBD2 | TGTGCCAGCAGTGGAGCGGGGCTTGGGTACGAGCAGTACTTC | CASSGAGLGYEQYF
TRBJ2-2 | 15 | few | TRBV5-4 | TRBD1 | TGTGCCAGCAGCTCCCGACAGGGGGTAACCGGGGAGCTGTTTTTT | CASSSRQGVTGELFF
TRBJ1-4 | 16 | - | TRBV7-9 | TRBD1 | TGTGCCAGCAGCTTTAGTCCGGGACAGGGGAAAGAAAAACTGTTTTTT | CASSFSPGQGKEKLFF
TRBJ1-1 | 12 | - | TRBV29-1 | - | TGCAGCGTTGAACAGGGTAACACTGAAGCTTTCTTT | CSVEQGNTEAFF
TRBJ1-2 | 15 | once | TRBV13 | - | TGTGCCAGCAGCTTAAGTGGGCGGGAATACTATGGCTACACCTTC | CASSLSGREYYGYTF
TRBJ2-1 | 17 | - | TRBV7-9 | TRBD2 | TGTGCCAGCAGCAACCCGGGACTAGCGGGGCTGGATAATGAGCAGTTCTTC | CASSNPGLAGLDNEQFF
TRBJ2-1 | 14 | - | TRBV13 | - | TGTGCCAGCAGCTTGGGAGGACAATACAATGAGCAGTTCTTC | CASSLGGQYNEQFF
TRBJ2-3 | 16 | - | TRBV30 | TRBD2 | TGTGCCTGGAGTGCAGGACTAGCGGGAGGCCCAGATACGCAGTATTTT | CAWSAGLAGGPDTQYF
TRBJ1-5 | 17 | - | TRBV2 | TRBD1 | TGTGCCAGCAGTCTCAGGACAGGGAGGCGTAGCAATCAGCCCCAGCATTTT | CASSLRTGRRSNQPQHF
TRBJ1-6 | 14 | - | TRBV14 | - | TGTGCCAGCAGCCAAGATTGGGTTAGGGGACCCCTCCACTTT | CASSQDWVRGPLHF
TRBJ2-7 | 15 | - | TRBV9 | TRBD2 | TGTGCCAGCAGCGTAGGTAGCGGGAGGGCCTACGAGCAGTACTTC | CASSVGSGRAYEQYF
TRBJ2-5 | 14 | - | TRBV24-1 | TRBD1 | TGTGCCACCAGTGACCTTGGACAGGTAGAGACCCAGTACTTC | CATSDLGQVETQYF
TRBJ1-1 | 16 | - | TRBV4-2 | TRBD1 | TGTGCCAGCAGCCAAGAATTAGGACAGGGCAACACTGAAGCTTTCTTT | CASSQELGQGNTEAFF